This entry describes one T cell receptor (beta chain). Its specificity is not known. These data come from a study of cytomegalovirus exposure and HLA in healthy donors. The length of the CDR3 is 13 residues. V lost 5 bases to trimming and J lost 6 bases, with 14 bases between them. Looked up from germline, CDR1 is SGHNT and CDR2 is YENEEA. The PCR employed 60 Vbeta primers together with 13 Jbeta primers. Here immunoSEQ multiplex PCR was the method, and the copy in TCRdb shows in-frame clones only, minus some. The sample contains about 160,000 clones, around 72% of which appear only once. Whole-study results and caveats: Previous analysis showed most TCR beta V segments were productive about 87% or about 30% of the time. Analyzed later, most CMV-associated TCR beta chains appeared HLA-restricted. In vitro confirmation showed three CMV-associated chains to be CMV antigen specific. In a later analysis, an Asian-associated ancestry cluster reportedly showed fewer N-insertions than the 666-donor mean.

The clonotype originates from a female donor in good health and CMV-seronegative. The sequencing input was PBMCs. The J gene is TRBJ2-7, the V gene TRBV11-3; D ambiguous. The CDR3 DNA is TGTGCCAGCAGCCCATGGGCCGACGGCGAGCAGTACTTC. The encoded protein is CASSPWADGEQYF.